Following are 7 T cell receptor beta chains from one sample sequenced in a study of human T cells and chemical hapten exposure. TCRdb processed the RACE reads anew with MiXCR; each CDR3 protein has one entry. The data contain around 76,000 distinct CDR3 sequences, about an eighth of them singletons. Time point reported: patch test 1, 2 weeks after DPC sensitization. The treatment was: therapeutic diphenylcyclopropenone sensitization with weekly scalp DPC. Sequences were derived from whole blood, sampled in connection with sensitization to the hapten diphenylcyclopropenone (DPC). These TCRs come from a woman aged 55-70 years with alopecia areata. Some clones in this sample may be carry-over from other donors' samples.

The table lists this clonotype with a few counts. The genes are TRBV6-6 and TRBJ2-1, with 7 bases lining up with TRBD1. The CDR3 loop spans 11 amino acids. Trimming removed 8 bases from V and 12 bases from J; junction bases left unmatched: 7. CDR1 is MNHNY, CDR2 SVGAGI, per germline (reference sequence). The CDR3 DNA reads as TGTGCCAGCGCAACGGGACAGTTGCAGTTCTTC. The encoded protein is CASATGQLQFF.

This clonotype was seen only a few times. The chain combines TRBV28 with TRBJ2-7; a possible D gene is TRBD2 (6 bases). There are 15 residues in the CDR3. Germline V gene data show CDR1 as MDHEN and CDR2 as SYDVKM. The ends were cut back, 4 bases at V and 1 base at J, with 14 bases in the middle. CDR3 in amino acids: CASSSPGLPSYEQYF. CDR3 DNA: TGTGCCAGCAGTTCCCCGGGACTCCCATCCTACGAGCAGTACTTC.

This clonotype is a singleton in its sample. This may stem from a read error, because a much larger clone lies one nucleotide away. The chain combines TRBV20-1 with TRBJ2-3; unclear D gene. The CDR3 is 12 amino acids. The germline CDR1 and CDR2 sequences are DFQATT and SNEGSKA (reference sequence). V lost 5 bases and J 6 bases, leaving 12 bases between the germline ends. The CDR3 DNA is TGCAGTGCTCCGACTTGGTCTGATACGCAGTATTTT. Its protein is CSAPTWSDTQYF.

In this sample, this clonotype turned up a few times. V gene TRBV30 combines with J gene TRBJ1-1; no firm D call. The CDR3 has 13 residues. The V gene's germline CDR1 is GTSNPN and CDR2 SVGIG (reference sequence). Trimming shortened V by 4 bases and J by 1 base, and 10 bases separated the two germline ends. CDR3 DNA sequence: TGTGCCTGGAATTGGGTTCAGAACACTGAAGCTTTCTTT. Translated: CAWNWVQNTEAFF.

This clonotype was seen a handful of times. The rearrangement uses TRBV24-1 and TRBJ2-1; D unresolved. CDR1 and CDR2 from the germline V gene are KGHDR and SFDVKD. Deletions cut 3 bases from V and 8 bases from J, with 7 bases between. This CDR3 region has 12 residues. In DNA form, the CDR3 reads TGTGCCACCAGTGATATCCGGGATGAGCAGTTCTTC. It translates to CATSDIRDEQFF.

This clonotype was seen ten or more times. One end of the junction varies from germline; a read error may be responsible. This chain links TRBV30 with TRBJ2-7; no clear D. The CDR3 runs to 15 residues. Germline assignment: CDR1 GTSNPN and CDR2 SVGIG (reference sequence). The CDR3 sequence is CACSGVKHQTYEQYF. CDR3 DNA sequence: TGTGCCTGTAGTGGGGTAAAACACCAGACCTACGAGCAGTACTTC.

This clonotype has at least ten counts. The chain recombines TRBV18 with TRBJ2-3; D unclear. CDR1 and CDR2 from the germline V gene are KGHSH and LQKENI. The CDR3 covers 15 residues. V was trimmed by 2 bases and J by 0 bases, leaving 9 bases between them. The chain's CDR3 is CASSPSGLSTDTQYF. The CDR3 nucleotides read TGTGCCAGCTCACCAAGTGGGCTTAGCACAGATACGCAGTATTTT.